This T cell receptor beta chain originates from a study of T cell responses to AZD1222 COVID-19 vaccine. Study results and caveats: Clonal diversity was possibly underestimated, and the donors were mostly white British, with more females. Baseline serostatus was positive in only a handful of AZD1222 recipients.

This CDR3 has 10 residues. Germline V gene lookup returns CDR1 MDHEN and CDR2 SYDVKM. V lost 3 bases, J lost 7 bases, and 4 bases lay in between. Assay: immunoSEQ multiplex PCR; the TCRdb copy retains only in-frame clones and omits some. Among about 150,000 clones listed, about 91% were seen once. Concerning this clone: The antigen remains unidentified.

This material consisted of peripheral blood, taken on day 0 of AZD1222 vaccination. This clonotype originated in an adult in good health. The chain recombines TRBV28 with TRBJ2-7, with unresolved D. CDR3 nucleotide sequence: TGTGCCAGCAGTTTGGATGAGCAGTACTTC. Its translation is CASSLDEQYF.